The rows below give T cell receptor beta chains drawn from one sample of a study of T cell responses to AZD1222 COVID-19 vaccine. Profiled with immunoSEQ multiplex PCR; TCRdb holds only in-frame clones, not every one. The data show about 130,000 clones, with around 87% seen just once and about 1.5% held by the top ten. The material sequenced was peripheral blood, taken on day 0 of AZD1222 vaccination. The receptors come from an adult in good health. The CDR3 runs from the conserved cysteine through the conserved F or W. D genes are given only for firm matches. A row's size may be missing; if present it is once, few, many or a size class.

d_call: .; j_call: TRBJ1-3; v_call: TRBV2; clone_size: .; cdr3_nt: TGTGCCAGCAGCCCGAGGGGGTACGGAAACACCATATATTTT; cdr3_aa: CASSPRGYGNTIYF
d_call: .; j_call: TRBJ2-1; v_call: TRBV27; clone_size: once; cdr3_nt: TGTGCCAGCAACCTAAACAGGGCCCCTACCCACCCCAATGAGCAGTTCTTC; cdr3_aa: CASNLNRAPTHPNEQFF
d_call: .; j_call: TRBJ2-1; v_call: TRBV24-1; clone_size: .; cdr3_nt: TGTGCCACCAGTGATTCAGGGGACCCCTACAATGAGCAGTTCTTC; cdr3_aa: CATSDSGDPYNEQFF
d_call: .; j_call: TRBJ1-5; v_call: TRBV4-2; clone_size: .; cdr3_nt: TGTGCCAGCAGCCAAGATAGCAGGGGCGGGCAGCCCCAGCATTTT; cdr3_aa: CASSQDSRGGQPQHF
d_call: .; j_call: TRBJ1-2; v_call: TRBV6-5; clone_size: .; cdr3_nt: TGTGCCAGCAGTTCCAGGGGCTTGGCGTATGGCTACACCTTC; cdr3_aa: CASSSRGLAYGYTF
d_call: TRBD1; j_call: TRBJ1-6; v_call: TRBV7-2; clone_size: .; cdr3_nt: TGTGCCAGCAGCTCACAGGGGGACAATTCACCCCTCCACTTT; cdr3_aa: CASSSQGDNSPLHF
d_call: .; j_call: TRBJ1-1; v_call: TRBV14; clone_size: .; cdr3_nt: TGTGCCAGCAGCCAGATGTCGGACACTGAAGCTTTCTTT; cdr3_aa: CASSQMSDTEAFF
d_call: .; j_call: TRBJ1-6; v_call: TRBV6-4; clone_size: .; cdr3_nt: TGTGCCAGCAAAACCCCGTTGGGGTTTAATTCACCCCTCCACTTT; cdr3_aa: CASKTPLGFNSPLHF
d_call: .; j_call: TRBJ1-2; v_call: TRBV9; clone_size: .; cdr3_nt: TGTGCCAGCGGCATTTTCTATGGCTACACCTTC; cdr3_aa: CASGIFYGYTF
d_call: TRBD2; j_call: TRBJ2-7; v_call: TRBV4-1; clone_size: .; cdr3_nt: TGCGCCAGCAGCCAAGATCGTCTAGCGGGGCTGGGGGAGCAGTACTTC; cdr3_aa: CASSQDRLAGLGEQYF
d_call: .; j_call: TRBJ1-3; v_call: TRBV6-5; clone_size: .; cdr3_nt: TGTGCCAGCAGACCCCAGGGAGCTGGAAACACCATATATTTT; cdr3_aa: CASRPQGAGNTIYF
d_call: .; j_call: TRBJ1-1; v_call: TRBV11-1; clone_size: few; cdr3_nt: TGTGCCAGCAGCTCCTACCCCGGACAACCGAACACTGAAGCTTTCTTT; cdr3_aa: CASSSYPGQPNTEAFF
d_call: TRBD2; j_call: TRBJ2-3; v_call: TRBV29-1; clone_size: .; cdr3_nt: TGCAGCGTTGAAGGCCAGCGGGGGGGCCCAGATACGCAGTATTTT; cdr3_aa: CSVEGQRGGPDTQYF
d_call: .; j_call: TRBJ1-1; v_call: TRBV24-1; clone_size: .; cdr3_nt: TGTGCCCCCAGTGGGCACGGGGGGGGGAACACTGAAGCTTTCTTT; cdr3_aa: CAPSGHGGGNTEAFF
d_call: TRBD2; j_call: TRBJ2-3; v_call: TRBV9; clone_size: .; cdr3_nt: TGTGCCAGCAGCGAAACTAGCGCAGATACGCAGTATTTT; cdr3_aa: CASSETSADTQYF
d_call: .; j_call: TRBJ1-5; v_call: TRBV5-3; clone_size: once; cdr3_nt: TGTGCCAGAAGCTTTAGTGAGGGCCCGGGCAATCAGCCCCAGCATTTT; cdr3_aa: CARSFSEGPGNQPQHF
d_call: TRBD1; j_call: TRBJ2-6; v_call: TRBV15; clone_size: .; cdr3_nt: TGTGCCACCAGCAGAGATGGGCCAGGGGGAAGGTCTGGGGCCAACGTCCTGACTTTC; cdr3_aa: CATSRDGPGGRSGANVLTF
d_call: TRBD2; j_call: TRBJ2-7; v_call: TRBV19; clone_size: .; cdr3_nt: TGTGCCACCTCGGATTCCAGCGGGGCCGGTGGCGACGAGCAGTACTTC; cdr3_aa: CATSDSSGAGGDEQYF
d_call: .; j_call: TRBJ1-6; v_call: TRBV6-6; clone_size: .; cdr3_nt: TGTGCCAGCAGTTACCTACCTCGGGGTTCACCCCTCCACTTT; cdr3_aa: CASSYLPRGSPLHF
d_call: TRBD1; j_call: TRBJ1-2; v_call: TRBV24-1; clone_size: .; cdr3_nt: TGTGCCACCAGTGCCCCTGACAGGGAGAATGGCTACACCTTC; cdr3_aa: CATSAPDRENGYTF
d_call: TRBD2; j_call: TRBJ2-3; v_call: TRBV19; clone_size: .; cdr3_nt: TGTGCCAGTAGTGGCGACTTTGGGGGGGAAGCAGATACGCAGTATTTT; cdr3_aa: CASSGDFGGEADTQYF
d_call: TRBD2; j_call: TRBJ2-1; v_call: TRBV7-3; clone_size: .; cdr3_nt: TGTGCCAGCAGCTCCATAGCGGGGGGGTACAATGAGCAGTTCTTC; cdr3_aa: CASSSIAGGYNEQFF
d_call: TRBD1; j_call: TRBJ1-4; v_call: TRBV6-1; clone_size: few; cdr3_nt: TGTGCCAGCAGTGACAGGGGGGTGGAAAAACTGTTTTTT; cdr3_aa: CASSDRGVEKLFF
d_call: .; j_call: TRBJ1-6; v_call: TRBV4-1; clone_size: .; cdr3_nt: TGCGCCAGCAGCCAAACGGGGCCTAATTCACCCCTCCACTTT; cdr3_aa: CASSQTGPNSPLHF
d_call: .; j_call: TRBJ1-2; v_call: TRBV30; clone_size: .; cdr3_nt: TGTGCCTGGAGTGGACAGGTGGGCCACTATGGCTACACCTTC; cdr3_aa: CAWSGQVGHYGYTF
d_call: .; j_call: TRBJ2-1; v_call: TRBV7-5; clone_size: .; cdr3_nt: TGTGTCAGAAGCTTAGAGGACAGGGTATTCAATGAGCAGTTCTTC; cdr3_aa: CVRSLEDRVFNEQFF
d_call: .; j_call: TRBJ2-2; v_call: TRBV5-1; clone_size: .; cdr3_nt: TGCGCCAGCAGCCTAAGACGGGCCGGGGAGCTGTTTTTT; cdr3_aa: CASSLRRAGELFF
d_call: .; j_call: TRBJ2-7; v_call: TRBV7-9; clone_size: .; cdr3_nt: TGTGCCAGCAGCTTAGGGCTCCGAACAGACCTTTGGGCCTACGAGCAGTACTTC; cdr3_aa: CASSLGLRTDLWAYEQYF